The rows below give T cell receptor beta chains drawn from one sample of a study of T cells in Graves' hyperthyroidism and ophthalmopathy. Using its own MiXCR run on the multiplex PCR reads, TCRdb lists one record per CDR3 protein. The sample yields a few hundred thousand distinct CDR3 sequences, less than 25% seen once. Sequencing input: blood. The receptors were sampled from a man between 18 and 29 years old with Graves' hyperthyroidism. Both conserved end residues are part of each CDR3. Each record gives: clone size, D gene, V gene, J gene, CDR3 DNA, CDR3 protein. A D gene is named only where the DNA matches it firmly. The listing skips clone size in some rows; elsewhere it reads once, few, many or a size class.

size: many; D: -; V: TRBV20-1; J: TRBJ2-7; DNA: TGCAGTGCTAGAGATCTGGAAATCCTCTCCTACGAGCAGTACTTC; CDR3: CSARDLEILSYEQYF
size: few; D: TRBD2; V: TRBV6-2/TRBV6-3; J: TRBJ2-7; DNA: TGTGCCAGCAGTTACCTGAGCGGGGGGTCCTACGAGCAGTACTTC; CDR3: CASSYLSGGSYEQYF
size: many; D: -; V: TRBV6-1; J: TRBJ1-2; DNA: TGTGCCAGCAGCCTTCATTCAGGGAAGTCCAACTATGGCTACACCTTC; CDR3: CASSLHSGKSNYGYTF
size: few; D: -; V: TRBV20-1; J: TRBJ1-2; DNA: TGCAGTGCTAGACGCGGGGGGGCGCGGAGCTATGGCTACACCTTC; CDR3: CSARRGGARSYGYTF
size: many; D: TRBD2; V: TRBV12-3/TRBV12-4; J: TRBJ2-2; DNA: TGTGCCAGCAGATCGGGGGGGCGAGTGAACACCGGGGAGCTGTTTTTT; CDR3: CASRSGGRVNTGELFF
size: -; D: -; V: TRBV28; J: TRBJ1-1; DNA: TGTGCCACCCGCACCGTGGACACTGAAGCTTTCTTT; CDR3: CATRTVDTEAFF
size: many; D: TRBD2; V: TRBV12-3/TRBV12-4; J: TRBJ2-4; DNA: TGTGCCAGCAGCTCACTAGCGGGGGCCCTAGCCAAAAACATTCAGTACTTC; CDR3: CASSSLAGALAKNIQYF
size: -; D: TRBD2; V: TRBV12-3/TRBV12-4; J: TRBJ2-5; DNA: TGTGCCAGCAGTTTAGCGGGGACTAGCGCGACCGATTCGAACCAAGAGACCCAGTACTTC; CDR3: CASSLAGTSATDSNQETQYF
size: many; D: TRBD1; V: TRBV5-1; J: TRBJ2-6; DNA: TGCGCCAGCAGCTTAGGGACAGGGGGCGGACTAAGCTCTGGGGCCAACGTCCTGACTTTC; CDR3: CASSLGTGGGLSSGANVLTF
size: many; D: -; V: TRBV30; J: TRBJ1-1; DNA: TGTGCCTGGAGCCTCGGCAGCAACACTGAAGCTTTCTTT; CDR3: CAWSLGSNTEAFF
size: few; D: TRBD1; V: TRBV6-2/TRBV6-3; J: TRBJ1-1; DNA: TGTGCCAGCAGTTACGCGGGACAGGGTTTCACTGAAGCTTTCTTT; CDR3: CASSYAGQGFTEAFF
size: many; D: -; V: TRBV6-1; J: TRBJ1-5; DNA: TGTGCCAGCAGTACGTCCGGCCAGCCCCAGCATTTT; CDR3: CASSTSGQPQHF
size: -; D: -; V: TRBV4-1; J: TRBJ2-5; DNA: TGCGCCAGCAGCCAAGGGTCCGGGATTGCAAACCAGTACCAAGAGACCCAGTACTTC; CDR3: CASSQGSGIANQYQETQYF
size: -; D: -; V: TRBV5-1; J: TRBJ2-7; DNA: TGCGCCAGCAGCTGGGACTCCAATCCTTCCCCCTCCTACGAGCAGTACTTC; CDR3: CASSWDSNPSPSYEQYF
size: many; D: -; V: TRBV28; J: TRBJ1-2; DNA: TGTGCCAGCAACACCGACCAAGGTGGCTACACCTTC; CDR3: CASNTDQGGYTF
size: -; D: -; V: TRBV7-9; J: TRBJ1-5; DNA: TGTGCCAGCAGCTTATGGGCGGGAGCCGCGAGTCAGCCCCAGCATTTT; CDR3: CASSLWAGAASQPQHF
size: many; D: -; V: TRBV12-3/TRBV12-4; J: TRBJ2-6; DNA: TGTGCCAGCAGTCTGAGCACTTCTGGGGCCAACGTCCTGACTTTC; CDR3: CASSLSTSGANVLTF
size: many; D: TRBD1; V: TRBV29-1; J: TRBJ2-7; DNA: TGCAGCGTTGCGCCGGGACAGGGGGCTTACGAGCAGTACTTC; CDR3: CSVAPGQGAYEQYF
size: few; D: TRBD1; V: TRBV2; J: TRBJ1-5; DNA: TGTGCCAGCAGTGACTCGACAGGGGGCGTTCAGCCCCAGCATTTT; CDR3: CASSDSTGGVQPQHF
size: -; D: -; V: TRBV30; J: TRBJ1-6; DNA: TGTGCCTGGACCAGAGGGTCCTATAATTCACCCCTCCACTTT; CDR3: CAWTRGSYNSPLHF
size: -; D: -; V: TRBV6-1; J: TRBJ1-5; DNA: TGTGCCAGCAGTGAAATAGGGGTGAACAATCAGCCCCAGCATTTT; CDR3: CASSEIGVNNQPQHF
size: -; D: -; V: TRBV6-5; J: TRBJ2-5; DNA: TGTGCCAGCAGTTACCTGACAGGTGGTTGGGAGACCCAGTACTTC; CDR3: CASSYLTGGWETQYF
size: many; D: -; V: TRBV24-1; J: TRBJ2-7; DNA: TGTGCCACCAGTGAAGGCGGGGACTACGAGCAGTACTTC; CDR3: CATSEGGDYEQYF
size: few; D: -; V: TRBV4-1; J: TRBJ2-5; DNA: TGCGCCAGCAGCCAAGAAGGGGGGAGGAGGGAGACCCAGTACTTC; CDR3: CASSQEGGRRETQYF
size: many; D: -; V: TRBV30; J: TRBJ2-6; DNA: TGTGCCTGGAGTTACATATCCGGGGCCAACGTCCTGACTTTC; CDR3: CAWSYISGANVLTF
size: many; D: -; V: TRBV7-9; J: TRBJ1-1; DNA: TGTGCCAGCAGCCCCATCTGGGCGGGAGAGACTGAAGCTTTCTTT; CDR3: CASSPIWAGETEAFF
size: many; D: TRBD1; V: TRBV6-1; J: TRBJ1-1; DNA: TGTGCCAGCAAGAGGGGACAGCCGAACACTGAAGCTTTCTTT; CDR3: CASKRGQPNTEAFF
size: many; D: -; V: TRBV5-1; J: TRBJ1-1; DNA: TGCGCCAGCAGCTTGGTCGTGTCGAACACTGAAGCTTTCTTT; CDR3: CASSLVVSNTEAFF
size: many; D: -; V: TRBV28; J: TRBJ2-2; DNA: TGTGCCAGCAGCCCATCCGGGACTTTAAACACCGGGGAGCTGTTTTTT; CDR3: CASSPSGTLNTGELFF
size: -; D: -; V: TRBV6-1; J: TRBJ2-5; DNA: TGTGCCAGCAGTGGACAATCCAACTCGGTTGCCCAGTACTTC; CDR3: CASSGQSNSVAQYF
size: many; D: -; V: TRBV18; J: TRBJ1-1; DNA: TGTGCCAGCTCACCACCCCGGGGCACTGAAGCTTTCTTT; CDR3: CASSPPRGTEAFF
size: many; D: -; V: TRBV7-8; J: TRBJ1-1; DNA: TGTGCCAGCAGCTTAGGAGTTTTTCCAGAGAACACTGAAGCTTTCTTT; CDR3: CASSLGVFPENTEAFF
size: many; D: -; V: TRBV6-5; J: TRBJ1-3; DNA: TGTGCCAGCAGTTGGCAGGGGAGTGGAAACACCATATATTTT; CDR3: CASSWQGSGNTIYF
size: -; D: TRBD1; V: TRBV28; J: TRBJ2-7; DNA: TGTGCCAGCAGTTCACGCGAGGGGGACAGCATCACCTACGAGCAGTACTTC; CDR3: CASSSREGDSITYEQYF
size: many; D: TRBD2; V: TRBV6-5; J: TRBJ2-7; DNA: TGTGCCAGCAGTTACGGACTAGCGCAACACGAGCAGTACTTC; CDR3: CASSYGLAQHEQYF
size: many; D: TRBD2; V: TRBV6-2/TRBV6-3; J: TRBJ2-7; DNA: TGTGCCAGCACCTATAGCGGGGGGACCTACGAGCAGTACTTC; CDR3: CASTYSGGTYEQYF
size: many; D: -; V: TRBV12-3/TRBV12-4; J: TRBJ2-2; DNA: TGTGCCAGCAGTTTCTGGGCAATGAACACCGGGGAGCTGTTTTTT; CDR3: CASSFWAMNTGELFF
size: many; D: -; V: TRBV11-2; J: TRBJ2-7; DNA: TGTGCCAGCAGCTCCTGGGACGGCACCTACGAGCAGTACTTC; CDR3: CASSSWDGTYEQYF
size: many; D: -; V: TRBV5-1; J: TRBJ1-3; DNA: TGCGCCAGCAGCTTAGGCCAGGGCAACACCATATATTTT; CDR3: CASSLGQGNTIYF
size: many; D: -; V: TRBV12-3/TRBV12-4; J: TRBJ1-1; DNA: TGTGCCAGCAGTCCCGGAACCACGCAGAACACTGAAGCTTTCTTT; CDR3: CASSPGTTQNTEAFF
size: few; D: -; V: TRBV20-1; J: TRBJ2-5; DNA: TGCAGTGCTAGAGAGGCTAGGGTGCAAGAGACCCAGTACTTC; CDR3: CSAREARVQETQYF
size: -; D: TRBD1; V: TRBV2; J: TRBJ1-6; DNA: TGTGCCAGCAGGTGGGACAGGGGGCTCGCTTCACCCCTCCACTTT; CDR3: CASRWDRGLASPLHF
size: many; D: -; V: TRBV6-1; J: TRBJ1-1; DNA: TGTGCCAGCAGGGCAGGGCCGACTCAGAAGGCTTTCTTT; CDR3: CASRAGPTQKAFF
size: once; D: TRBD1; V: TRBV10-3; J: TRBJ2-7; DNA: TGTGCCATCAGCTCTGGACAGGGGGCGGTCTACGAGCAGTACTTC; CDR3: CAISSGQGAVYEQYF
size: many; D: -; V: TRBV28; J: TRBJ1-3; DNA: TGTGCCAGCAGTTTATCAGTCTCTGGAAACACCATATATTTT; CDR3: CASSLSVSGNTIYF
size: many; D: -; V: TRBV13; J: TRBJ1-2; DNA: TGTGCCAGCAGCTCCTCCTCAGAGGATGGCTACACCTTC; CDR3: CASSSSSEDGYTF
size: many; D: -; V: TRBV6-1; J: TRBJ1-5; DNA: TGTGCCAGCAGTGATACCCAGGGTTCGCCCCAGCATTTT; CDR3: CASSDTQGSPQHF